The sequence of this T cell receptor (beta chain) was determined in a study of blood T cell repertoires in COVID-19. Original handling: Reference gene primers were amplified, and this amplification served to estimate nucleated cell counts. Produced via immunoSEQ multiplex PCR; TCRdb's table is partial and in-frame only. V and J calls and clone size are as listed in that table; D and trimming were resolved from the DNA. Of 85,000 to 110,000 clones listed, roughly nine tenths are singletons. Trimming pared 0 bases from V and 0 bases from J, leaving 13 bases between. The CDR3 runs to 16 residues. The germline V gene has CDR1 SGHNT and CDR2 YYREEE (reference sequence).

The source of this sequence is a man aged 50-59 years in a cohort sampled during active COVID-19. Sequencing used peripheral blood. J is TRBJ2-7 and V is TRBV5-4; tentative D call: TRBD2 (6 bases). The CDR3 DNA follows: TGTGCCAGCAGCTTGGAGGAGGGTACCCTCTCCTACGAGCAGTACTTC. Its protein product is CASSLEEGTLSYEQYF.